Presented here are 18 T cell receptor beta chains from one specimen sequenced in a study of identical twins. TCRdb re-called the 5' RACE reads through MiXCR, storing one row per CDR3 protein. The sample has roughly 700,000 distinct CDR3 sequences; 8.6% are singletons. These same records also appear under a second study, on yellow fever vaccine responses in identical twins.

Sequencing was performed on PBMCs. These receptors originate from a woman aged 18-30 years in good health.

This clonotype showed up just a few times. This rearrangement joins TRBV24-1 to TRBJ2-1; the D gene is possibly TRBD1 (5 bases). V was shortened by 6 bases and J by 0 bases, with 11 bases between the two germline ends. The CDR3 covers 15 residues. Per the germline V gene, CDR1 is KGHDR and CDR2 is SFDVKD. DNA of the CDR3: TGTGCCACCAGTAAACGACAGAGCTCCTACAATGAGCAGTTCTTC. It specifies CATSKRQSSYNEQFF.

In this sample, this clonotype turned up once. V usage is TRBV6-1 and J usage is TRBJ2-7; 7 positions agree with TRBD2. This CDR3 has 18 residues. CDR1 MNHNS and CDR2 SASEGT come from the germline V gene. V gave up 4 bases and J gave up 0 bases; unmatched junction bases: 15. The CDR3 region has the DNA TGTGCCAGCAGTGCCGAAGAGGCCAAACCGGGAGGCTCCTACGAGCAGTACTTC. It codes for CASSAEEAKPGGSYEQYF.

This clonotype was observed at least ten times. The CDR3 region has the DNA TGTGCCAGCAGCTTATTCAGCGGGAACACTGAAGCTTTCTTT. Translating it yields CASSLFSGNTEAFF. The V gene is TRBV7-9, the J gene TRBJ1-1, with no clear D. The CDR3 is 14 residues long. CDR1 SEHNR and CDR2 FQNEAQ come from the germline V gene (reference sequence). Deletions cut 2 bases from V and 1 base from J, with 8 bases between. The full variable domain, in which reference TRBV7-9 and TRBJ1-1 provide the parts outside the CDR3, is DTGVSQNPRHKITKRGQNVTFRCDPISEHNRLYWYRQTLGQGPEFLTYFQNEAQLEKSRLLSDRFSAERPKGSFSTLEIQRTEQGDSAMYLCASSLFSGNTEAFFGQGTRLTVV.

The chain is built from TRBV20-1 and TRBJ2-7; D gene unclear. Per the germline V gene, CDR1 is DFQATT and CDR2 is SNEGSKA (reference sequence). Trimming removed 7 bases from V and 3 bases from J, with 13 bases in between. This CDR3 contains 12 residues. Written as DNA, the CDR3 is TGCAGTGTTAAGACTGGAGTCTACGAGCAGTACTTC. This encodes CSVKTGVYEQYF.

A few counts support this clonotype. The chain is built from TRBV20-1 and TRBJ2-7; 12 nucleotides match TRBD2. V dropped 0 bases and J dropped 4; count of bases not matched to a gene: 7. CDR1 is DFQATT and CDR2 is SNEGSKA in the germline V gene (reference sequence). The CDR3 length is 16 residues. DNA of the CDR3: TGCAGTGCTAGAGACGGGCTAGCGGGGGGGCCATACGAGCAGTACTTC. Translating it yields CSARDGLAGGPYEQYF.

This clonotype was detected only a few times. The chain employs TRBV7-9 and TRBJ2-5; D tentatively fits TRBD1 or TRBD2 (5 bases each). The CDR3 totals 12 residues. V was trimmed by 10 bases and J by 4 bases, leaving 13 bases between them. CDR1 is SEHNR and CDR2 is FQNEAQ in the germline V gene (reference sequence). CDR3 protein: CAIPRGSETQYF. In DNA form, the CDR3 reads TGTGCCATTCCGAGGGGTTCAGAGACCCAGTACTTC. Combining the CDR3 with reference TRBV7-9 and TRBJ2-5 gives the whole variable domain DTGVSQNPRHKITKRGQNVTFRCDPISEHNRLYWYRQTLGQGPEFLTYFQNEAQLEKSRLLSDRFSAERPKGSFSTLEIQRTEQGDSAMYLCAIPRGSETQYFGPGTRLLVL.

This clonotype was detected only a few times. CDR3: CASSFILSGANVLTF. The CDR3 coding sequence is TGCGCCAGCAGCTTCATTCTATCTGGGGCCAACGTCCTGACTTTC. V gene TRBV5-1 combines with J gene TRBJ2-6; no reliable D call. With 2 bases removed from V and 1 base from J, the gap between germline ends came to 7 bases. This CDR3 is built from 15 residues. CDR1 SGHRS and CDR2 YFSETQ come from the germline V gene. The full variable domain, completed using reference TRBV5-1 and TRBJ2-6, is KAGVTQTPRYLIKTRGQQVTLSCSPISGHRSVSWYQQTPGQGLQFLFEYFSETQRNKGNFPGRFSGRQFSNSRSEMNVSTLELGDSALYLCASSFILSGANVLTFGAGSRLTVL.

There are a few counts of this clonotype. CDR3 sequence: CASSQRDRQFF. CDR3 nucleotide sequence: TGTGCCAGCAGTCAGCGGGACAGGCAGTTCTTC. This chain joins TRBV6-5 and TRBJ2-1; D is tentatively TRBD1 or TRBD2 (7 bases each). Germline V gives CDR1 MNHEY, CDR2 SVGAGI. The CDR3 consists of 11 residues. Trimming pared 5 bases from V and 12 bases from J, leaving 11 bases between.

The sample holds a few counts of this clonotype. The V call is TRBV4-1, the J call TRBJ1-2; 9 nucleotides match TRBD1. Unmatched junction bases numbered 9, after V lost 5 bases and J lost 8 bases. Germline CDR1 reads MGHRA; CDR2 reads YSYEKL. CDR3 length equals 14 residues. In DNA form, the CDR3 reads TGCGCCAGCAGCGAGTGGGACAGGGAAGGCGGCTACACCTTC. Amino acids: CASSEWDREGGYTF.

This clonotype was seen more than once but under ten times. The chain combines TRBV7-9 with TRBJ1-2; D is undetermined. Germline V gives CDR1 SEHNR, CDR2 FQNEAQ (reference sequence). V was shortened by 3 bases and J by 6 bases, with 11 bases between the two germline ends. The CDR3 is 13 residues long. The CDR3 loop reads CASSLLASNGYTF. The CDR3 bases are TGTGCCAGCAGCTTGTTGGCTTCCAATGGCTACACCTTC.

The rearrangement uses TRBV18 and TRBJ2-2; D gene uncertain. Germline CDR1 reads KGHSH; CDR2 reads LQKENI. The CDR3 runs to 14 residues. Trimming removed 5 bases from V and 5 bases from J, with 12 bases in between. The CDR3 DNA sequence: TGTGCCAGCTCAGGGGATCTATGGACCGGGGAGCTGTTTTTT. Protein: CASSGDLWTGELFF. Full variable domain (outside the CDR3, taken from reference TRBV18 and TRBJ2-2): NAGVMQNPRHLVRRRGQEARLRCSPMKGHSHVYWYRQLPEEGLKFMVYLQKENIIDESGMPKERFSAEFPKEGPSILRIQQVVRGDSAAYFCASSGDLWTGELFFGEGSRLTVL.

This clonotype was observed many times. The CDR3 spells CASSAALGNEQFF. The CDR3 DNA is TGTGCCAGCAGTGCGGCACTGGGCAATGAGCAGTTCTTC. The chain is built from TRBV2 and TRBJ2-1; D remains unclear. This CDR3 has 13 amino acids. Germline values: CDR1 SNHLY, CDR2 FYNNEI. V shed 4 bases and J shed 6 bases, with 10 bases lying between them.

The chain uses TRBV30 and TRBJ1-6; TRBD1 matches at 8 bases. J gave up 6 bases and V 5 bases, and 9 bases lay outside the gene matches. The CDR3 is made up of 15 amino acids. Per the germline V gene, CDR1 is GTSNPN and CDR2 is SVGIG (reference sequence). The CDR3 DNA is TGTGCCTGGGAAGCAGGGGGCCTGTCTAATTCACCCCTCCACTTT. It translates to CAWEAGGLSNSPLHF.

This clonotype was seen a few times. V is TRBV7-2 and J is TRBJ2-2; 7 nucleotides agree with TRBD2. The CDR3 is made up of 17 amino acids. Germline trimming cut 1 base from V and 6 bases from J; bases unmatched to any gene: 11. Germline V gene lookup returns CDR1 SGHTA and CDR2 FQGNSA. The CDR3 region has the DNA TGTGCCAGCAGCTTAGGGTCGACGCGGGAGCGAGCCGGGGAGCTGTTTTTT. The encoded protein is CASSLGSTRERAGELFF.

This clonotype was recorded at least ten times. This chain links TRBV5-5 with TRBJ2-3, with 9 nucleotides matching TRBD2. The J segment lost 2 bases and the V segment lost 0 bases, leaving 1 base of the junction unmatched. Germline loops: CDR1 SGHKS, CDR2 YYEKEE (reference sequence). This CDR3 contains 15 residues. In nucleotides, the CDR3 is TGTGCCAGCAGCTTGGGACTAGCGGCCACAGATACGCAGTATTTT. Translation gives CASSLGLAATDTQYF.

The J gene is TRBJ2-7, the V gene TRBV7-2; 9 positions agree with TRBD2. The V and J ends lost 5 bases and 5 bases, in that order; junction bases with no gene match: 16. The germline CDR1 and CDR2 sequences are SGHTA and FQGNSA. This CDR3 spans 17 amino acids. CDR3 loop: CASSAEWAGGPFHEQYF. Written as DNA, the CDR3 is TGTGCCAGCAGCGCCGAATGGGCGGGAGGGCCATTTCACGAGCAGTACTTC.

This clonotype occurred a few times. The rearrangement links TRBV7-2 to TRBJ1-1; D not certain. Germline CDR1 is SGHTA and CDR2 is FQGNSA. The germline V and J ends were trimmed by 3 bases and 3 bases, with 14 bases remaining between them. This CDR3 is 15 amino acids long. CDR3 in amino acids: CASSLLQPLDTEAFF. CDR3 coding DNA: TGTGCCAGCAGCTTGCTTCAGCCCCTGGACACTGAAGCTTTCTTT.

The CDR3 region has the DNA TGTGCCTGGAGCCCACAGGGAAATCAGCCCCAGCATTTT. Protein product: CAWSPQGNQPQHF. The chain combines TRBV30 with TRBJ1-5, with D perhaps matching TRBD1 (6 bases). The V end was cut by 3 bases, the J end by 4 bases, with 10 bases between. This CDR3 spans 13 amino acids. Germline CDR1 and CDR2: GTSNPN and SVGIG (reference sequence).